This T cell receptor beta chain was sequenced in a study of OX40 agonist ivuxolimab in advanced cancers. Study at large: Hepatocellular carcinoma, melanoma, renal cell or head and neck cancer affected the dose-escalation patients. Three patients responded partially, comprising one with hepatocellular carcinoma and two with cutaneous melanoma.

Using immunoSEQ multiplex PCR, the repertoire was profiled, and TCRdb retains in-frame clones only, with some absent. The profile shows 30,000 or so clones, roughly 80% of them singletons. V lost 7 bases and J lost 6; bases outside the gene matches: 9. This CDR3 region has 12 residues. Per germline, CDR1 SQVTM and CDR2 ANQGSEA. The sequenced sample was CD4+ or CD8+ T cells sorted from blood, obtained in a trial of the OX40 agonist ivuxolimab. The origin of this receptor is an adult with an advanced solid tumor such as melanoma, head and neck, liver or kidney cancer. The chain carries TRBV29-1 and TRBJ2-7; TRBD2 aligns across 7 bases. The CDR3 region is CSAGGGRSEQYF. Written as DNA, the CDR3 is TGCAGCGCTGGGGGGGGTAGGAGCGAGCAGTACTTC.